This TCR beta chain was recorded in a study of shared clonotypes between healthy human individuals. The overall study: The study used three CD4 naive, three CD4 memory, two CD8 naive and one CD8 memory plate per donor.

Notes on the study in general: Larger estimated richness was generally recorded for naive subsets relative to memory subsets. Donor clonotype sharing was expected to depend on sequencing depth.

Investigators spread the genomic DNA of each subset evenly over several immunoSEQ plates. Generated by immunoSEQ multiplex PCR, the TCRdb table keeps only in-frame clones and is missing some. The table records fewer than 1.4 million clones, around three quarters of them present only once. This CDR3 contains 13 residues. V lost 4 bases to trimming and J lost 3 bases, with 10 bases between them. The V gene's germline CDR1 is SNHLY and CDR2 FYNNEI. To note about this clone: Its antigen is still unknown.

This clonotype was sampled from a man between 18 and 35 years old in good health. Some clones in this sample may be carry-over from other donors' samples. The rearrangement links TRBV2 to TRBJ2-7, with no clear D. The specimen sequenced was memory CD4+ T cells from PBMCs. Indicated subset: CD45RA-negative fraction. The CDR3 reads CASSVRINYEQYF. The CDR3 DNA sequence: TGTGCCAGCAGTGTTCGAATAAACTACGAGCAGTACTTC.